This T cell receptor (beta chain) was retrieved from a study of T cells after posttransplantation cyclophosphamide. Study conclusions and caveats: Later blood repertoires were often dominated by clones from the donor CD8+ memory compartment. TRB clonality was highly associated with recipient CMV seropositivity and reactivation. TRB overlap between skin or GI tissue T cells and blood was limited.

Here immunoSEQ multiplex PCR was the method, and the copy in TCRdb shows in-frame clones only, minus some. The sample shows about 52,000 clones, 90% to 95% of them seen only once. This related bone marrow graft donor gave peripheral blood on the day of marrow donation. Turning to this clone: Its antigen is unidentified.

J lost 4 bases, V lost 6 bases, and 6 bases had no gene match. The germline gives CDR1 SNHLY, CDR2 FYNNEI. The CDR3 has 15 residues. The gene calls are TRBV2 and TRBJ2-3; 11 nucleotides agree with TRBD2. Sequenced sample: PBMCs. This receptor was obtained from a woman aged 25 to 39 in good health and a related stem cell transplant donor. In DNA, the CDR3 is TGTGCCAGCAGGGGGACTAGCGGTGGTCCAGATACGCAGTATTTT. Translation gives CASRGTSGGPDTQYF.